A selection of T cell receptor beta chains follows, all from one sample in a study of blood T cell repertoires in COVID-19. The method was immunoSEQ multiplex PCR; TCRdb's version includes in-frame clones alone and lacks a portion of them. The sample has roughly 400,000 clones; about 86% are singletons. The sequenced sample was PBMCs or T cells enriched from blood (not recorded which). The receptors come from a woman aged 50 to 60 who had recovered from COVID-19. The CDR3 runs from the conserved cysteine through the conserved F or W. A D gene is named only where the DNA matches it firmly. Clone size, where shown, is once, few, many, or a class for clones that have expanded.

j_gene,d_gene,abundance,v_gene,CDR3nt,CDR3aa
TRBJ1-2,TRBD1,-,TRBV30,TGTGCCTGGAGTAGAAGGTTGACAGGGAACTATGGCTACACCTTC,CAWSRRLTGNYGYTF
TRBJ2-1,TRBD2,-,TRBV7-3,TGTGCCAGCAGCATACTAGCGGGGGGCCGGAATGAGCAGTTCTTC,CASSILAGGRNEQFF
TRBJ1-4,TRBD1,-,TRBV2,TGTGCCAGCAGTGTTCCCTTTACGACAGGGGAATATAATGAAAAACTGTTTTTT,CASSVPFTTGEYNEKLFF
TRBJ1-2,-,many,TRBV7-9,TGTGCCAGCAGCCTTAACTATGGCTACACCTTC,CASSLNYGYTF
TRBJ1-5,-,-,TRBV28,TGTGCCAGCAGTTTCCCCGGGGGATTCAATCAGCCCCAGCATTTT,CASSFPGGFNQPQHF
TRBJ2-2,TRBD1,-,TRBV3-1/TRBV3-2,TGTGCCAGCAGCCAAGGCTACAGGGGGCTGGCCACCGGGGAGCTGTTTTTT,CASSQGYRGLATGELFF
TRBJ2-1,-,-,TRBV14,TGTGCCAGCAGCCTATACAATGAGCAGTTCTTC,CASSLYNEQFF
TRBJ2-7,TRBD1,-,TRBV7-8,TGTGCCAGCAGCCCTAGGACAGGGTTCTACGAGCAGTACTTC,CASSPRTGFYEQYF
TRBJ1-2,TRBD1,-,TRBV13,TGTGCCAGCAGCCCGAGGGGGCAGGGGCATGGCTACACCTTC,CASSPRGQGHGYTF
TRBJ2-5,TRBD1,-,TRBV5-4,TGTGCCAGCAGCCCTGACAGGGGACGGCAAGAGACCCAGTACTTC,CASSPDRGRQETQYF
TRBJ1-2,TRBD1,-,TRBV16,TGTGCCAGCAGCCCTGGGTTGTTGCGGACAGGGGGAAACTATGGCTACACCTTC,CASSPGLLRTGGNYGYTF
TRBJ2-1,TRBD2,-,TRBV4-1,TGCGCCAGCAGCCAGAGCATGGGACTAGCGGGGGGCAATGAGCAGTTCTTC,CASSQSMGLAGGNEQFF
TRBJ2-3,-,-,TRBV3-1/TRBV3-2,TGTGCCAGCAGCCAACAGGGACTGCCAACAGATACGCAGTATTTT,CASSQQGLPTDTQYF
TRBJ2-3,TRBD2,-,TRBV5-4,TGTGCCAGCAGCTTGATTAGCGGGGGGACCTCCACAGATACGCAGTATTTT,CASSLISGGTSTDTQYF
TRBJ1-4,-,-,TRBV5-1,TGCGCCAGCACCTCGGGAGGGGGGACTTCTTATGAAAAACTGTTTTTT,CASTSGGGTSYEKLFF
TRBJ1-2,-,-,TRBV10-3,TGTGCCATCGGTACAACCGCTCAGGGGTATGGCTACACCTTC,CAIGTTAQGYGYTF
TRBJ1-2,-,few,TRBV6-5,TGTGCCAGTAGCCTTAACTATGGCTACACCTTC,CASSLNYGYTF